A single T cell receptor beta chain is shown here with its context. As yet, its antigen is unknown. Per germline, CDR1 MNHNS and CDR2 SASEGT. The CDR3 is made up of 17 amino acids. V was pared by 2 bases and J by 4 bases, with 20 bases between. The entry originates in a study of cytomegalovirus exposure and HLA in healthy donors. Study-wide results and caveats: Exclusion applied to some V segments, including TRBV6-2 and TRBV6-3, as they were indistinguishable.

The PCR used 60 Vbeta and 13 Jbeta primers. The method was immunoSEQ multiplex PCR; TCRdb's version includes in-frame clones alone and lacks a portion of them. In the table there are around 150,000 clones, approximately 72% of which are singletons. The chain uses TRBV6-1 and TRBJ1-2, with D perhaps matching TRBD1 (6 bases). Sequencing input: PBMCs. The TCR was taken from a man between 35 and 55 years old in good health and CMV-seropositive. The CDR3 DNA sequence: TGTGCCAGCAGTGAACGGTCGCAGGGTCAGGGGCTCTATGGCTACACCTTC. Translating it yields CASSERSQGQGLYGYTF.